This T cell receptor beta chain was captured by sequencing in a study of CD8 T cells in Susac syndrome. Isolation of CD8+ and CD4+ T cells was performed negatively, whereas enrichment of TEMRA cells was done by FACS. It was with random hexamers that roughly 0.5 to 1 ug RNA was reverse transcribed. An immunoSEQ multiplex PCR generated amplified TCR beta CDR3 products spanning 54 Vbeta and 13 Jbeta. TCRdb recomputed calls from the immunoSEQ multiplex PCR reads with MiXCR, one row per CDR3 protein. The sample consists of a few hundred thousand distinct CDR3 sequences, about 88% of them appearing once. Input material: CD8+ T cells from PBMCs. This receptor was taken from a human donor with multiple sclerosis.

Here the CDR3 reads CASRQGRQYF. The CDR3 nucleotides read TGTGCCAGCCGTCAGGGCAGGCAGTACTTC. The V and J genes are TRBV6-6 and TRBJ2-7; TRBD1 might be the D (5 bases). Germline V lookup: CDR1 MNHNY, CDR2 SVGAGI (reference sequence). V lost 8 bases to trimming and J lost 9 bases, with 11 bases between them. The CDR3 length is 10 residues.